The source of this TCR beta chain is a study of STAT5B mutations in CD4+ large granular lymphocyte leukemia. Overall study: Among healthy controls, a particular HLA allele went with more CDR3 'QG' motifs. Study results and caveats: TRBV06-family usage was enriched in top patient clones (8/27) versus controls (2/35).

Turning to this clone: The antigen remains undetermined.

In the original workflow: Productive clonotypes were detectable down to 2.59 x 10-5 frequency. Produced via immunoSEQ multiplex PCR; TCRdb's table is partial and in-frame only. The V and J calls and clone size were taken over from that table, and D and trimming were inferred from the DNA. The sample has 25,000 to 30,000 clones; more than 60% are singletons. V lost 6 bases to trimming and J lost 11 bases, with 25 bases between them. The CDR3 covers 15 residues. Germline V gene data show CDR1 as MNHEY and CDR2 as SVGAGI. Input material: CD4+ T cells from blood buffy coats. This receptor was identified in a human donor in good health. The rearrangement joins TRBV6-5 to TRBJ2-5; weak D call: TRBD2 (6 bases). The CDR3 DNA follows: TGTGCCAGCAGACCCACCTCCGGGAGTACTATAAGGCAGTACTTC. This translates into CASRPTSGSTIRQYF.